This paragraph covers one TCR beta chain sequence. What it binds is not known. The data originate from a study of persistence of HIV-infected CD4 T cells. Study-wide background: Median time on suppressive ART was 8 years.

Stimulation used around 10 ug/mL lysate from CMV-infected fibroblasts. CD40L/CD69 double-negative CD45RO-high memory CD4+ T cells were collected. CD4+ T cell counts exceeded 400 cells/uL; CMV serology was positive. For approximately 20 hours, CD8-depleted PBMCs received anti-CD28/CD49d costimulation, a CD40-blocking antibody and enfuvirtide. Sequencing used immunoSEQ version 4 in survey mode. Genomic DNA was diluted to 10 ng/uL, up to 1 ug per sample. Sequencing was performed with immunoSEQ multiplex PCR; in TCRdb, only in-frame clones are kept and a portion is missing. The sample carries 50,000 or so clones, about 80% recorded once. This TCR was sampled from an adult man with HIV who was CMV-seropositive. The sequenced sample was CD4+ T cells sorted from PBMCs after roughly 18-hour stimulation, obtained from a patient who received antiretroviral therapy.

CDR3 amino acids: CASSPPLRDTEAFF. The CDR3 bases are TGTGCCAGTAGTCCTCCCCTCCGGGACACTGAAGCTTTCTTT. This chain uses TRBV19 with TRBJ1-1; D gene uncertain. The V gene's germline CDR1 is LNHDA and CDR2 SQIVND (reference sequence). The CDR3 has 14 amino acids. Deletions cut 5 bases from V and 3 bases from J, with 13 bases between.